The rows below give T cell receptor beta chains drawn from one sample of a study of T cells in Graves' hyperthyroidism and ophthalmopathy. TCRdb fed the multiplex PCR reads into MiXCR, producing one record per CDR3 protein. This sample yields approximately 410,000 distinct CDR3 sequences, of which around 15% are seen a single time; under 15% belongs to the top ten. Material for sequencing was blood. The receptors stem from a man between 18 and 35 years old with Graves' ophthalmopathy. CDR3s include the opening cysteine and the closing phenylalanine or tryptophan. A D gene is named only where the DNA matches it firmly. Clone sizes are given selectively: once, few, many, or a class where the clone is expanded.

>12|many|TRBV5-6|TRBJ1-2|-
CASSLTENDYTF
TGTGCCAGCAGCTTGACAGAGAACGACTACACCTTC
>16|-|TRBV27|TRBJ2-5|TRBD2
CASTSGDPARQETQYF
TGTGCCAGCACAAGCGGGGACCCAGCGAGGCAAGAGACCCAGTACTTC
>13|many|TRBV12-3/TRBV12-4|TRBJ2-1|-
CASIMDWNNEQFF
TGTGCCAGCATTATGGACTGGAACAATGAGCAGTTCTTC
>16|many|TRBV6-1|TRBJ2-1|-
CASSEAPLQGQDEQFF
TGTGCCAGCAGTGAAGCGCCTCTCCAGGGGCAGGATGAGCAGTTCTTC
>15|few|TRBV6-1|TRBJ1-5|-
CASSREKGRNQPQHF
TGTGCCAGCAGCCGGGAGAAGGGACGCAATCAGCCCCAGCATTTT
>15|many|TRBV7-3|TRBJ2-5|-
CASSLGTIVGETQYF
TGTGCCAGCAGCTTAGGAACGATAGTGGGCGAGACCCAGTACTTC
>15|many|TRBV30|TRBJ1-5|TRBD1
CAWSALGQENQPQHF
TGTGCCTGGAGTGCCCTAGGACAGGAGAATCAGCCCCAGCATTTT
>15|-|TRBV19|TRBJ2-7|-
CASSIVRGRTYEQYF
TGTGCCAGTAGTATAGTAAGGGGCAGGACCTACGAGCAGTACTTC
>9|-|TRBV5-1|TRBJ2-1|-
CASGDEQFF
TGCGCCAGCGGGGATGAGCAGTTCTTC
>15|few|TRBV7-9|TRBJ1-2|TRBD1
CASSLSGTGVVGYTF
TGTGCCAGCAGCTTATCCGGGACAGGGGTCGTTGGCTACACCTTC
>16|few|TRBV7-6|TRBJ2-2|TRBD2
CASSSLAGTNTGELFF
TGTGCCAGCAGCTCACTAGCGGGGACGAACACCGGGGAGCTGTTTTTT
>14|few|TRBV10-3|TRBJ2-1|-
CAISGADTGNEQFF
TGTGCCATCAGTGGGGCGGATACAGGGAATGAGCAGTTCTTC
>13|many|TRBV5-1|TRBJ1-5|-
CASSFLTVQPQHF
TGCGCCAGCTCATTTCTTACAGTTCAGCCCCAGCATTTT
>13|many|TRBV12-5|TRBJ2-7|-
CASGLDLTLQQYF
TGTGCTAGTGGTTTGGACCTTACTCTACAGCAGTACTTC
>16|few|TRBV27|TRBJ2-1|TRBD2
CASSQPIAGLYNEQFF
TGTGCCAGCAGCCAACCCATAGCGGGGCTTTATAATGAGCAGTTCTTC
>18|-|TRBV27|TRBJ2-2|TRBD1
CASSLTRTGSTGSGELFF
TGTGCCAGCAGTTTAACGAGGACAGGTAGCACAGGGTCCGGGGAGCTGTTTTTT
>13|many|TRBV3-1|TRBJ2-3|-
CASSPAGQSAQYF
TGTGCCAGCAGCCCGGCGGGGCAAAGTGCGCAGTATTTT
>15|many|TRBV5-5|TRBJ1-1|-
CASSLYLEGNTEAFF
TGTGCCAGCAGCTTATATCTGGAGGGTAACACTGAAGCTTTCTTT
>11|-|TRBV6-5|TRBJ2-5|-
CASSYDKTQYF
TGTGCCAGCAGTTACGACAAGACCCAGTACTTC
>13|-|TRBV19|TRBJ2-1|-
CASSISHYNEQFF
TGTGCCAGTAGTATCTCACATTACAATGAGCAGTTCTTC
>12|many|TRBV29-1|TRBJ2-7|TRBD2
CSVVSGSFEQYF
TGCAGCGTTGTTAGCGGGAGCTTCGAGCAGTACTTC
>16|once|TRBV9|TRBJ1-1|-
CASSPLARAPSTEAFF
TGTGCCAGCAGCCCCTTGGCCAGGGCTCCGAGCACTGAAGCTTTCTTT
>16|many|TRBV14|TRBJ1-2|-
CASSQVGTTQGYGYTF
TGTGCCAGCAGCCAAGTGGGGACAACACAGGGTTATGGCTACACCTTC
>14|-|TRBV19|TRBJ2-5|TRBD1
CASSGNRGQETQYF
TGTGCCAGTAGTGGAAACAGGGGTCAGGAGACCCAGTACTTC
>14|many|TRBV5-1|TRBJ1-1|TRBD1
CASSNGQGYTEAFF
TGCGCCAGCAGCAACGGACAGGGTTACACTGAAGCTTTCTTT
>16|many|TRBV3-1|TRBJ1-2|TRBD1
CASSQSGAGGGSGYTF
TGTGCCAGCAGCCAGTCCGGGGCAGGGGGCGGGAGCGGCTACACCTTC
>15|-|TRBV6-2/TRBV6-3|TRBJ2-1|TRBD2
CASSSGLAGGYEQFF
TGTGCCAGCAGTTCGGGACTAGCGGGGGGATATGAGCAGTTCTTC
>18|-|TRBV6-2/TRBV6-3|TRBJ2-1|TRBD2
CASKKLAGGRLGYNEQFF
TGTGCCAGCAAGAAACTAGCGGGGGGAAGGTTAGGTTACAATGAGCAGTTCTTC
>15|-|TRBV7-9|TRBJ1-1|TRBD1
CASTSLGTANTEAFF
TGTGCCAGCACTTCACTCGGGACAGCGAACACTGAAGCTTTCTTT
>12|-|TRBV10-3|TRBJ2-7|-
CASSELNREQYF
TGTGCCAGCAGTGAATTAAACCGGGAGCAGTACTTC
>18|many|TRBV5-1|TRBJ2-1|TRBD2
CASRRLAGGPSSYNEQFF
TGCGCCAGCAGAAGACTAGCGGGAGGGCCCTCCTCCTACAATGAGCAGTTCTTC
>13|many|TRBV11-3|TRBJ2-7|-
CASSLVSRKEQYF
TGTGCCAGCAGCTTAGTCTCTAGGAAAGAGCAGTACTTC
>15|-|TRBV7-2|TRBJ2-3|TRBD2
CASSLVSGSSDTQYF
TGTGCCAGCAGCTTAGTTAGCGGGAGCTCAGATACGCAGTATTTT
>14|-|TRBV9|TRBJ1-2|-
CASSVVDTYYGYTF
TGTGCCAGCAGCGTAGTGGACACCTACTATGGCTACACCTTC
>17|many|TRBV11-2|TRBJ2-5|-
CASSPGASGRVQETQYF
TGTGCCAGCAGCCCGGGGGCTTCAGGACGGGTCCAAGAGACCCAGTACTTC
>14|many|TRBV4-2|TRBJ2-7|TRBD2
CASSQDSGTYEQYF
TGTGCCAGCAGCCAAGACAGCGGGACCTACGAGCAGTACTTC
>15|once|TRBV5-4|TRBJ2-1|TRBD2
CASSLTGLADNEQFF
TGTGCCAGCAGCTTAACGGGACTAGCGGACAATGAGCAGTTCTTC
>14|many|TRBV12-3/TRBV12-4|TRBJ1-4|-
CASSFWIPPEKLFF
TGTGCCAGCAGTTTTTGGATTCCGCCCGAAAAACTGTTTTTT
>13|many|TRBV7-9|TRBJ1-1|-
CAGTSGDSTEAFF
TGTGCCGGCACGTCAGGGGATAGCACTGAAGCTTTCTTT
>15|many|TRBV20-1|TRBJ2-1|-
CSAPPTESSYNEQFF
TGCAGTGCCCCTCCTACGGAGAGCTCCTACAATGAGCAGTTCTTC
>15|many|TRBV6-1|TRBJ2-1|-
CASSDGIAYYNEQFF
TGTGCCAGCAGTGACGGCATTGCCTATTACAATGAGCAGTTCTTC
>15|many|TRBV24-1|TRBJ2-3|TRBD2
CATSGLAGGIDTQYF
TGTGCCACCAGTGGACTAGCGGGGGGGATAGATACGCAGTATTTT
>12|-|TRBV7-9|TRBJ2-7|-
CASSPTNHEQYF
TGTGCCAGCAGCCCGACTAATCACGAGCAGTACTTC
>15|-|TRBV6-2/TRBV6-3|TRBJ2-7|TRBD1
CASSSFARTGGEQYF
TGTGCCAGCAGTTCCTTTGCTCGGACAGGGGGCGAGCAGTACTTC
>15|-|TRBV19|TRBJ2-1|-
CASSIEGGFKGEQFF
TGTGCCAGTAGTATAGAGGGGGGTTTCAAGGGTGAGCAGTTCTTC
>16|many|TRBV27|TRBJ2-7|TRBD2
CASSLGGTSGGYEQYF
TGTGCCAGCAGTTTGGGAGGGACTAGCGGGGGTTACGAGCAGTACTTC
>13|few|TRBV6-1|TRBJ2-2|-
CASRSWDTGELFF
TGTGCCAGCAGGTCATGGGACACCGGGGAGCTGTTTTTT
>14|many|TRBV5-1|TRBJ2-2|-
CASKEGPNTGELFF
TGCGCCAGCAAGGAGGGACCGAACACCGGGGAGCTGTTTTTT
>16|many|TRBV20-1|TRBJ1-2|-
CSARVGGIGANYGYTF
TGCAGTGCTAGAGTAGGGGGAATCGGAGCTAACTATGGCTACACCTTC